The rows below give T cell receptor beta chains drawn from one sample of a study of graft-versus-host responses after intestinal transplantation. Assay used: immunoSEQ multiplex PCR; TCRdb lists only in-frame clones, some missing. The data show 100,000 to 120,000 clones, roughly 93% seen once. Their cognate antigens are unknown. The sequencing used unstimulated CD8+ T cells sorted from spleen or lymph node cells, collected before intestinal transplant. The receptors were sampled from a human donor who received an intestinal transplant. Each CDR3 is given with its conserved first and last residue. The D gene is left open where the match is weak. Where a row states a size, it is once, few, many or the class of an expanded clone; other rows omit it.

V gene	clone size	J gene	D gene	CDR3 length	CDR3 protein	CDR3 DNA
TRBV4-1	once	TRBJ2-2	.	16	CASSPHPGKNTGELFF	TGCGCCAGCAGCCCGCATCCAGGGAAGAACACCGGGGAGCTGTTTTTT
TRBV27	.	TRBJ2-1	TRBD1	14	CASSYTGVGNEQFF	TGTGCCAGCAGTTATACAGGGGTGGGCAATGAGCAGTTCTTC
TRBV20-1	.	TRBJ2-7	.	11	CSARDIYEQYF	TGCAGTGCCAGGGACATCTACGAGCAGTACTTC
TRBV28	.	TRBJ1-1	TRBD1	15	CASSFSGTGHTEAFF	TGTGCCAGCAGTTTCTCAGGGACAGGGCACACTGAAGCTTTCTTT
TRBV6-5	.	TRBJ2-1	.	11	CASSSGTFKFF	TGTGCCAGCAGCTCTGGGACTTTTAAGTTCTTC
TRBV28	.	TRBJ2-3	TRBD2	15	CASSSSGDSTDTQYF	TGTGCCAGCAGTTCTAGCGGGGATAGCACAGATACGCAGTATTTT
TRBV6-6	few	TRBJ1-4	.	11	CASTQPGKLFF	TGTGCCAGCACCCAGCCCGGAAAACTGTTTTTT
TRBV15	.	TRBJ1-5	TRBD1	16	CATSTDRDSYNQPQHF	TGTGCCACCAGCACCGACCGGGACAGTTATAATCAGCCCCAGCATTTT
TRBV7-6	few	TRBJ2-2	.	18	CASSARLSSPPNTGELFF	TGTGCCAGCAGCGCACGGCTGAGCTCGCCCCCGAACACCGGGGAGCTGTTTTTT
TRBV28	.	TRBJ2-7	TRBD1	14	CASSSPDRAHEQYF	TGTGCCAGCAGTTCACCGGACAGGGCCCACGAGCAGTACTTC
TRBV6-6	.	TRBJ1-1	.	12	CASSLYGGEAFF	TGTGCCAGCAGCCTATACGGCGGGGAAGCTTTCTTT
TRBV11-1	.	TRBJ2-1	TRBD2	15	CASSLGLAGVDEQFF	TGTGCCAGCAGCCTCGGACTAGCGGGAGTCGACGAGCAGTTCTTC
TRBV6-5	.	TRBJ1-2	.	14	CASSYSFGAYGYTF	TGTGCCAGCAGTTATAGTTTCGGGGCCTATGGCTACACCTTC
TRBV5-6	.	TRBJ1-1	TRBD1	13	CASSLQGWTEAFF	TGTGCCAGCAGCTTACAGGGGTGGACTGAAGCTTTCTTT
TRBV27	.	TRBJ2-7	TRBD2	16	CASSRRGAGGIYEQYF	TGTGCCAGCAGCAGAAGGGGAGCGGGAGGCATCTACGAGCAGTACTTC
TRBV4-1	.	TRBJ1-4	TRBD1	17	CASTPGQGRLITEKLFF	TGCGCCAGCACCCCCGGACAGGGGCGATTGATTACTGAAAAACTGTTTTTT
TRBV29-1	.	TRBJ2-5	.	13	CSVEVSGGETQYF	TGCAGCGTTGAAGTTTCAGGCGGAGAGACCCAGTACTTC
TRBV27	once	TRBJ2-7	TRBD2	15	CASSPQAGAIYEQYF	TGTGCCAGCAGTCCCCAAGCGGGAGCGATCTACGAGCAGTACTTC
TRBV19	few	TRBJ2-6	.	13	CASTITGANVLTF	TGTGCCAGTACGATCACTGGGGCCAACGTCCTGACTTTC
TRBV7-9	.	TRBJ1-1	TRBD1	15	CASSLATGMNTEAFF	TGTGCCAGCAGCTTAGCGACAGGGATGAACACTGAAGCTTTCTTT
TRBV27	.	TRBJ1-1	.	13	CASIGHLSTEAFF	TGTGCCAGCATTGGACATCTGAGCACTGAAGCTTTCTTT
TRBV7-9	once	TRBJ2-7	TRBD2	18	CASSRWDSRTSGTYEQYF	TGTGCCAGCAGCCGATGGGACAGTCGGACTAGCGGAACCTACGAGCAGTACTTC
TRBV9	.	TRBJ2-7	TRBD2	13	CASSPGGFDEQYF	TGTGCCAGCAGCCCCGGGGGGTTCGACGAGCAGTACTTC
TRBV5-6	.	TRBJ2-6	.	14	CASSPLSGANVLTF	TGTGCCAGCAGCCCCCTGTCGGGGGCCAACGTCCTGACTTTC
TRBV4-1	.	TRBJ1-1	.	16	CASSHIGGALNTEAFF	TGCGCCAGCAGCCATATTGGGGGTGCCCTGAACACTGAAGCTTTCTTT
TRBV4-1	.	TRBJ2-2	.	14	CASRAETNTGELFF	TGCGCCAGCAGGGCTGAAACGAACACCGGGGAGCTGTTTTTT
TRBV19	once	TRBJ2-1	TRBD2	15	CASSIVAGSPHEQFF	TGTGCCAGTAGTATAGTAGCGGGCAGCCCCCATGAGCAGTTCTTC
TRBV11-2	.	TRBJ2-3	TRBD2	16	CASSGAGLGIPDTQYF	TGTGCCAGCAGCGGGGCGGGACTAGGTATACCAGATACGCAGTATTTT
TRBV30	.	TRBJ2-1	.	12	CAWSSGDNEQFF	TGTGCCTGGAGCTCGGGTGACAATGAGCAGTTCTTC
TRBV27	.	TRBJ2-7	.	13	CASRDGLNYEQYF	TGTGCCAGCAGGGACGGACTCAACTACGAGCAGTACTTC
TRBV5-8	.	TRBJ2-7	TRBD1	14	CASSLDRGGYEQYF	TGTGCCAGCAGCCTGGACAGGGGGGGCTACGAGCAGTACTTC
TRBV6-6	.	TRBJ2-6	.	12	CASTAGANVLTF	TGTGCCAGCACGGCTGGGGCCAACGTCCTGACTTTC
TRBV7-9	.	TRBJ2-1	TRBD2	11	CASSHSGREFF	TGTGCCAGCAGCCACAGCGGGAGGGAGTTCTTC
TRBV7-2	.	TRBJ2-7	.	17	CASSFIGGGQAFDEQYF	TGTGCCAGCAGCTTTATAGGGGGGGGCCAGGCTTTCGACGAGCAGTACTTC
TRBV30	.	TRBJ2-3	.	13	CAWSVRFSDTQYF	TGTGCCTGGAGTGTACGGTTTTCAGATACGCAGTATTTT
TRBV15	.	TRBJ1-1	TRBD1	16	CATATGSQGDSTEAFF	TGTGCCACCGCCACCGGGTCCCAGGGGGATAGCACTGAAGCTTTCTTT
TRBV10-3	.	TRBJ2-1	TRBD2	14	CAISDQAGVPEQFF	TGTGCCATCAGTGATCAAGCGGGAGTACCTGAGCAGTTCTTC
TRBV6-6	.	TRBJ2-7	TRBD1	14	CASSQRDSKYEQYF	TGTGCCAGCAGTCAACGGGACAGCAAATACGAGCAGTACTTC
TRBV28	.	TRBJ2-2	.	13	CASNWRAVGELFF	TGTGCCAGCAATTGGAGAGCGGTCGGGGAGCTGTTTTTT
TRBV4-1	.	TRBJ2-1	.	12	CASSQGDNEQFF	TGCGCCAGCAGCCAGGGGGACAATGAGCAGTTCTTC
TRBV5-4	.	TRBJ2-7	TRBD2	14	CASSLLAGTSEQYF	TGTGCCAGCAGCTTGCTAGCGGGTACTTCCGAGCAGTACTTC
TRBV6-1	.	TRBJ2-3	TRBD2	14	CASSGLAGTDTQYF	TGTGCCAGCAGTGGCCTAGCGGGCACAGATACGCAGTATTTT
TRBV4-2	.	TRBJ2-1	TRBD2	14	CASSPASGINEQFF	TGTGCCAGCAGCCCTGCTAGCGGGATTAATGAGCAGTTCTTC
TRBV7-3	.	TRBJ2-5	TRBD2	18	CASSLGTSGRGFQETQYF	TGTGCCAGCAGCTTGGGGACTAGCGGGAGAGGATTCCAAGAGACCCAGTACTTC
TRBV6-5	.	TRBJ1-1	.	13	CASSQTTGTEAFF	TGTGCCAGCAGCCAGACAACGGGCACTGAAGCTTTCTTT
TRBV15	once	TRBJ2-1	TRBD2	18	CATSRDTPLAGDYNEQFF	TGTGCCACCAGCAGAGATACCCCACTAGCGGGTGACTACAATGAGCAGTTCTTC